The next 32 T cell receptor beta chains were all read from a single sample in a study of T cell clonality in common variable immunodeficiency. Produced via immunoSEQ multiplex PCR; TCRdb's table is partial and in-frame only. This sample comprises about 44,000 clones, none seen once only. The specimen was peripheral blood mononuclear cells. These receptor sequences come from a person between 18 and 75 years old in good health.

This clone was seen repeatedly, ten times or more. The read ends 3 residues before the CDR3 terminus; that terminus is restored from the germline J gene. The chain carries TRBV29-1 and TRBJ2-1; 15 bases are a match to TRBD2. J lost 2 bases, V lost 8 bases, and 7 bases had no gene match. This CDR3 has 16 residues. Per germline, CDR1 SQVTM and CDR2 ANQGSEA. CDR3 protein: CSILGLAGGAYNEQFF. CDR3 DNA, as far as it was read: TGCAGCATCCTAGGACTAGCGGGGGGGGCCTACAATGAG.

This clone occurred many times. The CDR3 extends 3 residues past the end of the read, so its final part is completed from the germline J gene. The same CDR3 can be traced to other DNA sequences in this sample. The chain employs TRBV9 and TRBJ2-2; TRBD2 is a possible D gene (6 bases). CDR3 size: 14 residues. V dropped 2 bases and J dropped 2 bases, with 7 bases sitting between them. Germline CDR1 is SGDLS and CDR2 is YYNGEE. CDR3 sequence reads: CASSVGGNTGELFF. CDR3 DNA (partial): TGTGCCAGCAGCGTCGGGGGAAACACCGGGGAG.

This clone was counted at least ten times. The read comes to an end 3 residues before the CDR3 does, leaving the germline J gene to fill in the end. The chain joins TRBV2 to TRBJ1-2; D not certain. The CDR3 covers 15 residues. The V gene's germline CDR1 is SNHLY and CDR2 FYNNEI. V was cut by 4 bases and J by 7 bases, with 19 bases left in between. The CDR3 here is CASSVRGIPGTGYTF. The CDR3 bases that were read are TGTGCCAGCAGTGTTAGAGGAATACCAGGTACTGGC.

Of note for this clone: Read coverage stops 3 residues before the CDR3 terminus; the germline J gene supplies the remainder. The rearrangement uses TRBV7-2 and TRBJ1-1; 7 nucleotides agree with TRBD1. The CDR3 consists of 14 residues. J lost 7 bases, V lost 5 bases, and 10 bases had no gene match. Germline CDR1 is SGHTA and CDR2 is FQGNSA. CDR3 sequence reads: CASSTRQGQGEAFF. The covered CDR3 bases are TGTGCCAGCAGCACACGACAGGGTCAAGGTGAA.

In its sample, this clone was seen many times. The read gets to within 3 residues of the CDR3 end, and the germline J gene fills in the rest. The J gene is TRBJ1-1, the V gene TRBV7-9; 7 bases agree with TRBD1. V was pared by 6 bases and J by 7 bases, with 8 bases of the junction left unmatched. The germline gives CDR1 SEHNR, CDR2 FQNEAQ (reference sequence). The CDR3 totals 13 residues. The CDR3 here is CASRAGGQFEAFF. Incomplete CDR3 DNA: TGTGCCAGCAGAGCCGGGGGACAGTTTGAA. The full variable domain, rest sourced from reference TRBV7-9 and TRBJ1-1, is DTGVSQNPRHKITKRGQNVTFRCDPISEHNRLYWYRQTLGQGPEFLTYFQNEAQLEKSRLLSDRFSAERPKGSFSTLEIQRTEQGDSAMYLCASRAGGQFEAFFGQGTRLTVV.

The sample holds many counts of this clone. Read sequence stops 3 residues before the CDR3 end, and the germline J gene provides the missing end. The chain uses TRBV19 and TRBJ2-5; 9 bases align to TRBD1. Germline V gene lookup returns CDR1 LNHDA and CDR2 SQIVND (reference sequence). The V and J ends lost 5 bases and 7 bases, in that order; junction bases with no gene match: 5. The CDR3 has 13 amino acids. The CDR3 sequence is CASSPQGAWTQYF. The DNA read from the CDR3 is TGTGCCAGTAGTCCACAGGGGGCATGGACC.

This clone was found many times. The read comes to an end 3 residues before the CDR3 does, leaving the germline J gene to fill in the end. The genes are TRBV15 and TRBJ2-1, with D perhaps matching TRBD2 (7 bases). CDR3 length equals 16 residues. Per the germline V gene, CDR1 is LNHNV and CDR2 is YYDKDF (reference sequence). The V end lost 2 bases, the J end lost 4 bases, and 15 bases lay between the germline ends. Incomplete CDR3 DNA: TGTGCCACCAGCAGACCGCGGGGGCAGGTTTACAATGAG. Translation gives CATSRPRGQVYNE. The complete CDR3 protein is CATSRPRGQVYNEQFF.

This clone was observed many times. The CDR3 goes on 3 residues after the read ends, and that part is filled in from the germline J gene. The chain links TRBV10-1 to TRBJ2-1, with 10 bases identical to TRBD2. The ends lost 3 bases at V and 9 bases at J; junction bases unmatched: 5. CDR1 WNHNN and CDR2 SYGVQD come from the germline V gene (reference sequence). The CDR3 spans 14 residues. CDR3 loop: CASSEAGGPGEQFF. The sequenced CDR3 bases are TGCGCCAGCAGTGAAGCGGGAGGGCCTGGTGAG.

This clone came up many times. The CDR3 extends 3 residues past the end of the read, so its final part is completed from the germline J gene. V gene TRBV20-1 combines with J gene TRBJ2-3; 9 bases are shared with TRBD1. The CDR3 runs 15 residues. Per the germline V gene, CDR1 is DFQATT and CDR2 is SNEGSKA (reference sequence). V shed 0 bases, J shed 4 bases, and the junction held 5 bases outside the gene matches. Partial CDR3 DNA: TGCAGTGCTAGAGAGACAGGGGGTGGCGCAGATACG. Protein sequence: CSARETGGGADT. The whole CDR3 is CSARETGGGADTQYF.

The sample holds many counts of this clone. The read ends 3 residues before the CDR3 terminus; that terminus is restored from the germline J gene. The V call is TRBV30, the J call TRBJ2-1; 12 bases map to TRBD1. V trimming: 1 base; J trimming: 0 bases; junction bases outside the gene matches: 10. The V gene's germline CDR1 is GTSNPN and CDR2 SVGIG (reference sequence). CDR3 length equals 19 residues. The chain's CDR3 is CAWSGGRDRGLVSYNEQFF. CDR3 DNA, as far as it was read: TGTGCCTGGAGTGGCGGCCGGGACAGGGGGCTAGTCTCCTACAATGAG.

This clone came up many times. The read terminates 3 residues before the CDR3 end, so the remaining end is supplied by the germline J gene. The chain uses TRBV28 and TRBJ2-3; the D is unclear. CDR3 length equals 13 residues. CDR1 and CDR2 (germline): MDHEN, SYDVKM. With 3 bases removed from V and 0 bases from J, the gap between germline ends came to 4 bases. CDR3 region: CASSFRSTDTQYF. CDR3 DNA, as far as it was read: TGTGCCAGCAGTTTCCGGAGCACAGATACG.

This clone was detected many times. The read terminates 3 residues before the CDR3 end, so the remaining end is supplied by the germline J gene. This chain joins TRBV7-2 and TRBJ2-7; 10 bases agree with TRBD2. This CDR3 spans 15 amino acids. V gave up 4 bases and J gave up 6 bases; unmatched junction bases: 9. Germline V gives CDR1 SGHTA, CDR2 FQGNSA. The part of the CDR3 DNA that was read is TGTGCCAGCAGCTCACTCGCTAGCGGGGGCTTCGAG. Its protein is CASSSLASGGFE. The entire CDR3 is CASSSLASGGFEQYF.

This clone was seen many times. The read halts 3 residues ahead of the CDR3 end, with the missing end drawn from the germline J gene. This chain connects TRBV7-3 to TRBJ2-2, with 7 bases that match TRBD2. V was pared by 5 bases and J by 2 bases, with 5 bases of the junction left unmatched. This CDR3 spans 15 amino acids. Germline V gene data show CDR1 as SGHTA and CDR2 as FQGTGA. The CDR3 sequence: CASSRGGGNTGELFF. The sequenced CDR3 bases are TGTGCCAGCAGCAGAGGCGGGGGAAACACCGGGGAG.

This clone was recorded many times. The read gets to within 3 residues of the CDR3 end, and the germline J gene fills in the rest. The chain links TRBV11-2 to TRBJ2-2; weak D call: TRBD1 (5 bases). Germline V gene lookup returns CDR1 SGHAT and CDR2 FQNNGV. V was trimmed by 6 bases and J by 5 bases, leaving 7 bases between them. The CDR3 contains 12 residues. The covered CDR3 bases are TGTGCCAGCAGATCAGGGACCGGGGAG. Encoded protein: CASRSGTGE. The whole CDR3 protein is CASRSGTGELFF.

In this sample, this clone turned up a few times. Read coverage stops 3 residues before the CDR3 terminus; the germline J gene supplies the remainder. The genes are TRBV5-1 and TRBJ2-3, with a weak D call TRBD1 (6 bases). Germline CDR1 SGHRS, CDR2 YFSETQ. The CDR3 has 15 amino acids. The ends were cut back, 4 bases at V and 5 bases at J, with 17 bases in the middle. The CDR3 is CASSPSFTGLDTQYF. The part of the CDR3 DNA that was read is TGCGCCAGCAGCCCTTCATTTACAGGGTTAGATACG.

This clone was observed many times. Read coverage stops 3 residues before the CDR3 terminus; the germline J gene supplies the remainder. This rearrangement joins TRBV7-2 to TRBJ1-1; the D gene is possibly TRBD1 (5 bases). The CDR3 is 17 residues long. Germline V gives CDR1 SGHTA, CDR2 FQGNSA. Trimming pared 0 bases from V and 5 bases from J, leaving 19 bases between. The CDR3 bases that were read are TGTGCCAGCAGCTTAGCACGGGTCGGAAGGGGAGGGACTGAA. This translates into CASSLARVGRGGTE. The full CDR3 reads CASSLARVGRGGTEAFF.

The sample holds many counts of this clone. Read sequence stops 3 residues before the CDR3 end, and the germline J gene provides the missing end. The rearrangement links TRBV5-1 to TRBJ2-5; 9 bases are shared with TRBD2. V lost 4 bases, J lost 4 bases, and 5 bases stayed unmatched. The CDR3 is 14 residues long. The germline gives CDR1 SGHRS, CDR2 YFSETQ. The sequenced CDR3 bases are TGCGCCAGCAGCCCCGGACTAGCGTTAGAGACC. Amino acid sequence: CASSPGLALET. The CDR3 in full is CASSPGLALETQYF.

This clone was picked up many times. The covered CDR3 bases are TGTGCCAGCAGCCCTCGAGACAGGGGGCTTGGAAACACC. It translates to CASSPRDRGLGNT. In full, the CDR3 is CASSPRDRGLGNTIYF. V and J are TRBV3-1 (or the pseudogene TRBV3-2) and TRBJ1-3, with 10 bases fitting TRBD1. The observed sequence ends 3 residues before the CDR3 terminus, with the missing tail filled in from the germline J gene. Germline CDR1 LGHDT, CDR2 YNNKEL (reference sequence). The trim removed 4 bases at V and 3 bases at J, leaving 6 bases unmatched. The CDR3 consists of 16 residues.

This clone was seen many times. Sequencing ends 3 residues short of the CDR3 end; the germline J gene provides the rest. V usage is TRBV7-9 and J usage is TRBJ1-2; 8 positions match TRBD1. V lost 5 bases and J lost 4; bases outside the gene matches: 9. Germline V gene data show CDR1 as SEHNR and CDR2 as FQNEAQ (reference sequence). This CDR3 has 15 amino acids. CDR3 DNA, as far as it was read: TGTGCCAGCAGCCCGCAGGGGGCGCGAGTCTATGGC. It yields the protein CASSPQGARVYG. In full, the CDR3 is CASSPQGARVYGYTF.

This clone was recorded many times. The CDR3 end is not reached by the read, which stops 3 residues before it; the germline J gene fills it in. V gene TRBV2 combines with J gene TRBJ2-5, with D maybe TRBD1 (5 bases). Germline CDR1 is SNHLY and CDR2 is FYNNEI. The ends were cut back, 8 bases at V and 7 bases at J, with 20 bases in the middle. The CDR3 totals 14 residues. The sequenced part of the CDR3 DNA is TGTGCCAGCCTCCCCCTACAGGATAGGGGGACC. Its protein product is CASLPLQDRGT. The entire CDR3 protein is CASLPLQDRGTQYF. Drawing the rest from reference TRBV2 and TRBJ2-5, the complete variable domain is EPEVTQTPSHQVTQMGQEVILRCVPISNHLYFYWYRQILGQKVEFLVSFYNNEISEKSEIFDDQFSVERPDGSNFTLKIRSTKLEDSAMYFCASLPLQDRGTQYFGPGTRLLVL.

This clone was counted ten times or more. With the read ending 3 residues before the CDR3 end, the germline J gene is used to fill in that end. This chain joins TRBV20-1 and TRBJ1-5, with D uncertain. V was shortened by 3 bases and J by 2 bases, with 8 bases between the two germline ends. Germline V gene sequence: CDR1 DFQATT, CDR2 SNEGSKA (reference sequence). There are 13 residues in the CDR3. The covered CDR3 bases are TGCAGTGCTAGTTTATCGGGCAATCAGCCC. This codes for CSASLSGNQP. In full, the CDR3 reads CSASLSGNQPQHF.

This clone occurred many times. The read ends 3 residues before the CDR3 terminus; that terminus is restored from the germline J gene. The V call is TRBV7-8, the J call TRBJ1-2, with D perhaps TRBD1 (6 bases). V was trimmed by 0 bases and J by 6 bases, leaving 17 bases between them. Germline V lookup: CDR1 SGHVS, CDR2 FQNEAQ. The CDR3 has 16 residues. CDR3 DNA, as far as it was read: TGTGCCAGCAGCTTAGCGCTTGGCAGGGGCTCCCATGGC. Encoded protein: CASSLALGRGSHG. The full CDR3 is CASSLALGRGSHGYTF.

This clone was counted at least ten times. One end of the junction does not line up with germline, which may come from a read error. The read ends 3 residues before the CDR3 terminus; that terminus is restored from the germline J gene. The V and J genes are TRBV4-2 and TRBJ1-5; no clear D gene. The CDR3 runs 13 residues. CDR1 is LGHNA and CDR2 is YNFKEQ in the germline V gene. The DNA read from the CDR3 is TGCGCCAGCAGCCACGGTAAAGATCAGCCC. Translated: CASSHGKDQP. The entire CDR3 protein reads CASSHGKDQPQHF.

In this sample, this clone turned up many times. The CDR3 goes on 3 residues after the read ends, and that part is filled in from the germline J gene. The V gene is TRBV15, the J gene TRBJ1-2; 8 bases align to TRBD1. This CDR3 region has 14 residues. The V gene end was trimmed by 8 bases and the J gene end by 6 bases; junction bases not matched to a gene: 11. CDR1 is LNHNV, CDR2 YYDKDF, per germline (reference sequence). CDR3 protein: CATPGTGAGDGYTF. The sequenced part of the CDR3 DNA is TGTGCCACCCCTGGGACAGGTGCCGGGGATGGC. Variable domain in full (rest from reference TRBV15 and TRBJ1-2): DAMVIQNPRYQVTQFGKPVTLSCSQTLNHNVMYWYQQKSSQAPKLLFHYYDKDFNNEADTPDNFQSRRPNTSFCFLDIRSPGLGDTAMYLCATPGTGAGDGYTFGSGTRLTVV.

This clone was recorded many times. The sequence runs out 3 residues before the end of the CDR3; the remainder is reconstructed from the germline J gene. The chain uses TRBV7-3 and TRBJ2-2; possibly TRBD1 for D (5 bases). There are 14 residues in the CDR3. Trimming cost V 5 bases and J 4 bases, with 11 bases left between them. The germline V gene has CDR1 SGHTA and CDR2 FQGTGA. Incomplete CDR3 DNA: TGTGCCAGCAGCCCGACTGGGGCCACCGGGGAG. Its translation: CASSPTGATGE. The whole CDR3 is CASSPTGATGELFF. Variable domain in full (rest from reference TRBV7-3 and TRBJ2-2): GAGVSQTPSNKVTEKGKYVELRCDPISGHTALYWYRQSLGQGPEFLIYFQGTGAADDSGLPNDRFFAVRPEGSVSTLKIQRTERGDSAVYLCASSPTGATGELFFGEGSRLTVL.

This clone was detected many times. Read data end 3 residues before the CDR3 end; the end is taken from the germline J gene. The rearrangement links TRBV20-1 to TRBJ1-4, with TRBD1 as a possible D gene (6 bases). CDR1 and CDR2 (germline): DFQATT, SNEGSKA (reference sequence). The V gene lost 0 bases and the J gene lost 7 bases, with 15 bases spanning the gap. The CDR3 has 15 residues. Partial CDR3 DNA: TGCAGTGCTAGAGATCCTAGAGGGGGATTTGAAAAA. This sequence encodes CSARDPRGGFEK. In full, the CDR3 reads CSARDPRGGFEKLFF.

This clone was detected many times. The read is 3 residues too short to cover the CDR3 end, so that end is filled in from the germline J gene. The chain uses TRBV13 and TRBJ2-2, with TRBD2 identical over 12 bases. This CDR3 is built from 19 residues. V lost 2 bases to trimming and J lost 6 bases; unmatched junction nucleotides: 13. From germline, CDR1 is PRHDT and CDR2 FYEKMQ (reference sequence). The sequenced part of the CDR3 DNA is TGTGCCAGCAGCTTAAACCCTAGCGGGAGGGCCCTTGGGCCCGGGGAG. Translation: CASSLNPSGRALGPGE. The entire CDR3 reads CASSLNPSGRALGPGELFF. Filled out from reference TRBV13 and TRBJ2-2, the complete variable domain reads AAGVIQSPRHLIKEKRETATLKCYPIPRHDTVYWYQQGPGQDPQFLISFYEKMQSDKGSIPDRFSAQQFSDYHSELNMSSLELGDSALYFCASSLNPSGRALGPGELFFGEGSRLTVL.

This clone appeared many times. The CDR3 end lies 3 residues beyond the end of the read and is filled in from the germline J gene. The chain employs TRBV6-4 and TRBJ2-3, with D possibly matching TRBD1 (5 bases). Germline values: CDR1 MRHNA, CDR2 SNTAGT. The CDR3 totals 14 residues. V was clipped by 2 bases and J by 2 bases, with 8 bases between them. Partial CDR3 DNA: TGTGCCAGCAGTGACCAGGGATTCACAGATACG. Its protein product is CASSDQGFTDT. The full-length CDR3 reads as CASSDQGFTDTQYF.

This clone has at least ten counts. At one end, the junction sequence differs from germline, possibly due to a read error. CDR3 DNA (partial): TGCGCCAGCAGCCAGGACTTGTATCCCTCCTACAATGAG. This encodes CASSQDLYPSYNE. The full CDR3 protein is CASSQDLYPSYNEQFF. The chain couples TRBV4-2 to TRBJ2-1; perhaps TRBD2 as D (5 bases). The read terminates 3 residues ahead of where the CDR3 ends, so the germline J gene completes it. Germline CDR1 LGHNA, CDR2 YNFKEQ. The CDR3 is 16 residues long.

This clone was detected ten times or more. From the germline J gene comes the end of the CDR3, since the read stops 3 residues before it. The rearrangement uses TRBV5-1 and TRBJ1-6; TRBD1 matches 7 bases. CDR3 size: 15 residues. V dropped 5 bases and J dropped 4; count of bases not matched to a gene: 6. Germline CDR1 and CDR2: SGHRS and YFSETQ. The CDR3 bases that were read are TGCGCCAGCAGGGGGACAGACGCGTATAATTCACCC. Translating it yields CASRGTDAYNSP. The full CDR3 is CASRGTDAYNSPLHF.

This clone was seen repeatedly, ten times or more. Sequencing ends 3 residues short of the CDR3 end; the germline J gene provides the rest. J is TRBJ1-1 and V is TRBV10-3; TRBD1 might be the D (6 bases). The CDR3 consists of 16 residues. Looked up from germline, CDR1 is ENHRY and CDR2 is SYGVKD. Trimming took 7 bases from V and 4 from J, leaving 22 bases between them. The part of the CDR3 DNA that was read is TGTGCCATCAAAGGGGCAGGGGCGAATGGGGGCACTGAA. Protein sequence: CAIKGAGANGGTE. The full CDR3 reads CAIKGAGANGGTEAFF.

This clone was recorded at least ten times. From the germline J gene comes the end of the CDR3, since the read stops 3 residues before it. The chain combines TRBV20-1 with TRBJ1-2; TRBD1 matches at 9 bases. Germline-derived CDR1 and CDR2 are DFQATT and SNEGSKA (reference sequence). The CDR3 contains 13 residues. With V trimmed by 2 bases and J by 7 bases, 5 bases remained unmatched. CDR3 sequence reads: CSARRTGEVGYTF. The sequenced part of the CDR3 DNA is TGCAGTGCTAGACGGACAGGGGAAGTTGGC.